Below, 3 T cell receptor beta chains from the same sample are listed, as sequenced in a study of T cell repertoires in cytomegalovirus infection (dated by TCRdb to between 2018 and 2020). Instrument used: Illumina HiSeq 1500. TCRdb trimmed the raw reads at Q25, called clones with MiXCR and kept productive beta chains. Each record represents a unique CDR3 protein, reported with the most common genes and DNA among its rows. This sample comprises about 530,000 distinct CDR3 sequences, 26% of them detected only once. Roughly 13% of the sample lies in the top ten. The specimen sequenced was PBMCs. These receptors all come from a human donor in good health (CMV status not recorded). Some clones in this sample may be carry-over from other donors' samples.

This clonotype appeared a few times. The chain joins TRBV7-2 to TRBJ2-3; TRBD1 or TRBD2 may be the D gene (5 bases each). The CDR3 is made up of 17 amino acids. Per the germline V gene, CDR1 is SGHTA and CDR2 is FQGNSA. The ends were cut back, 3 bases at V and 1 base at J, with 17 bases in the middle. The CDR3 loop is CASSFGTIPSGTDTQYF. CDR3 in DNA: TGTGCCAGCAGCTTCGGGACCATACCATCGGGCACAGATACGCAGTATTTT.

This clonotype has more than one count but fewer than ten. The CDR3 bases are TGTGCCAGCAGCTTAACTAGCGGGAGCCCCCAGGAGCAGTTCTTC. This encodes CASSLTSGSPQEQFF. The V call is TRBV7-3, the J call TRBJ2-1; 9 positions agree with TRBD2. CDR3 size: 15 residues. The germline CDR1 and CDR2 sequences are SGHTA and FQGTGA. The V segment lost 0 bases and the J segment 10 bases; nucleotides outside the gene matches: 7.

This clonotype was seen only a few times. This chain links TRBV19 with TRBJ2-5, with no clear D. In germline, CDR1 is LNHDA, CDR2 SQIVND (reference sequence). The length of the CDR3 is 13 residues. V was clipped by 6 bases and J by 2 bases, with 10 bases between them. In DNA form, the CDR3 reads TGTGCCAGTAGGAGTAGTTCACAAGAGACCCAGTACTTC. Amino acid sequence: CASRSSSQETQYF.